The TCR beta chain under discussion was sequenced for a study of CD8+ T cells in alopecia areata (dated by TCRdb to the late 2010s). With regard to the full study: To study T cell clonal expansion in alopecia areata, the researchers applied high-throughput TCRbeta sequencing to both the C3H/HeJ mouse model and human patients. Scalp tissue and sorted CD4+ and CD8+ peripheral blood T cells from patchy and totalis/universalis alopecia areata patients and from healthy controls were covered by human TCRbeta sequencing. Clonality in the scalp was compared among normal scalp (n=4), patchy alopecia areata scalp (n=8), and alopecia totalis/universalis scalp (n=8). The RNA source kit depended on sample type: the PAXgene miRNA kit for fixed scalp, the miRNeasy kit for PBMCs, and the RNeasy kit for mouse skin. TCRbeta CDR3 regions were amplified by immunoSEQ multiplex PCR with 35 Vbeta forward and 13 Jbeta reverse primers.

Paper-wide results and their limitations: Compared with normal scalp, lesional scalp had higher clonality and more expanded CD8+ clones, particularly in alopecia totalis/universalis, a pattern that suggests antigenic drive. Unlike mouse skin, which is dominated by gammadelta T cells, normal human skin has resident alphabeta T cells that are also sequenced, and this complicates analysis of the scalp TCR repertoire. Shared TCR sequences between patients were less evident than in mice, which may be partly attributable to HLA diversity in the patient population.

Library preparation employed the immunoSEQ multiplex PCR assay. RNA was extracted from all samples and reverse transcribed into cDNA as template for TCR sequencing. SuperScript III was used for first-strand cDNA synthesis, primed with a 2:1 mix of oligo-dT and random hexamers. A synthetic immune receptor repertoire was used to assess amplification bias, and residual bias was removed computationally. Per the source publication's procedure: Raw reads were preprocessed to remove errors, and CDR3 was defined by IMGT conventions from the conserved cysteine to phenylalanine. Clonality was computed by normalizing Shannon entropy by log2 of the number of productive unique TCRs and subtracting the result from 1. CD4 or CD8 identity of scalp clones was inferred by cross-referencing scalp TCRbeta sequences with sorted blood CD4 and CD8 repertoires. In its TCRdb copy, this immuneACCESS table keeps in-frame sequences only and misses some clones. Where compared with another copy, unresolved V genes explain less than half of these, and the others have no known cause. V and J calls and clone size follow that table, whereas D and trimming were derived from the DNA. This sample comprises tens of thousands of clones, around 54% of them detected only once. The leading ten clones occupy 5.7% of the sample.

From the cysteine up to the phenylalanine, the CDR3 has a length of 11 residues. Only the CDR3 region is kept as DNA, spanning 33 bases read in frame from base 1. The V and J ends are trimmed by 4 bases and 1 base, leaving 4 bases between them. According to the germline V gene, CDR1 reads SQVTM and CDR2 reads ANQGSEA. Lesional scalp punch biopsies and peripheral blood were collected from alopecia areata patients. PBMCs were separated by density centrifugation and stained for CD3, CD4 and CD8, after which CD4+ and CD8+ T cells were sorted on a FACSAria. The untreated alopecia areata patients were recruited through a multicenter biomarker study. For roughly 5 biomarker-study patients, blood CD8+ T cells were further sorted into NKG2D-low and NKG2D-high fractions. On this clone itself: Its cognate antigen has yet to be identified. Base qualities are not provided; no much larger clone lies one nucleotide away.

Sequencing was performed on NKG2D-high CD8+ T cells sorted from blood. In light of the paper, this sample's cell subset or site label describes: sorted CD8+ NKG2D-high blood T cells. The sequence joins TRBV29-1 to TRBJ1-2; no D segment can be confidently identified. This receptor was obtained from a human donor with alopecia areata. The sequenced DNA is TGCAGCGTTGGGAATAACTATGGCTACACCTTC. Translated, this is CSVGNNYGYTF.